These 4 T cell receptor beta chains came from one sample sequenced in a study of cytomegalovirus exposure and HLA in healthy donors. Amplification used 60 Vbeta primers and 13 Jbeta primers. This table comes from immunoSEQ multiplex PCR, and its TCRdb copy is limited to in-frame clones, with some not included. The sample yields under 200,000 clones, 60% to 80% seen once. The sample comprised PBMCs. The receptors here all came from a woman aged 40-49 years in good health and CMV-seropositive.

The chain combines TRBV28 with TRBJ1-2; tentative D call: TRBD1 (5 bases). CDR3 length: 14 residues. Between the trimmed V and J ends, which lost 2 bases and 7 bases, there was a span of 14 bases. Germline CDR1 is MDHEN and CDR2 is SYDVKM. The CDR3, as DNA: TGTGCCAGCAGTTTACGGATCAGGGAGGGTGGCTACACCTTC. It translates to CASSLRIREGGYTF.

Concerning this clone: Distinct nucleotide sequences in the sample also encode this CDR3. The J gene is TRBJ2-5, the V gene TRBV4-3; 12 nucleotides line up with TRBD2. The V segment lost 1 base and the J segment 5 bases; nucleotides outside the gene matches: 5. This CDR3 is 16 amino acids long. Germline loops: CDR1 LGHNA, CDR2 YSLEER. The CDR3 DNA reads as TGCGCCAGCAGCCAAGGACTAGCGGGAGCAGGGGAGACCCAGTACTTC. Its protein is CASSQGLAGAGETQYF.

The chain has TRBV5-1 and TRBJ2-3; D possibly corresponds to TRBD2 (6 bases). This CDR3 has 15 amino acids. Per the germline V gene, CDR1 is SGHRS and CDR2 is YFSETQ. Deletions cut 5 bases from V and 0 bases from J, with 13 bases between. The CDR3 bases are TGCGCCAGCAGGCCAGGGACTTCTAGCACAGATACGCAGTATTTT. As protein: CASRPGTSSTDTQYF.

This chain connects TRBV29-1 to TRBJ2-1; 7 bases align to TRBD2. The V gene end was trimmed by 6 bases and the J gene end by 4 bases; junction bases not matched to a gene: 12. The CDR3 covers 15 residues. Germline-derived CDR1 and CDR2 are SQVTM and ANQGSEA. The chain's CDR3 is CSVPHGPSGYNEQFF. Written as DNA, the CDR3 is TGCAGCGTACCCCACGGGCCTAGCGGTTACAATGAGCAGTTCTTC.